What follows are 15 T cell receptor beta chains derived from one specimen sequenced in a study of patients and donors after allogeneic stem cell transplantation (dated by TCRdb to about 2020). The receptor library was made with RT-PCR. Sequenced on a NextSeq 550. TCRdb itself trimmed the public reads at Q25 with fastp, ran MiXCR and retained productive beta chains. Every distinct CDR3 protein forms one entry, paired with its most common genes and DNA. The sample table contains about a million distinct CDR3 sequences; only one count was recorded for over 15% of them. Of the sample, 5% to 6.5% is held by the ten largest clones. Sequencing was performed on blood, either unsorted or a sorted T cell fraction (not recorded which). All receptors come from a human donor who was either an allogeneic HSCT recipient or a stem cell or donor lymphocyte infusion donor (not recorded which). It is not recorded whose cells these are; they may come from a transplant donor.

J is TRBJ2-7 and V is TRBV5-6, with a tentative D call TRBD1 (6 bases). CDR3 length: 14 amino acids. The V end lost 0 bases, the J end lost 4 bases, and 11 bases lay between the germline ends. The germline V gene encodes CDR1 SGHDT and CDR2 YYEEEE. DNA of the CDR3: TGTGCCAGCAGCTTGGGGGACACCTATTACGAGCAGTACTTC. Its protein is CASSLGDTYYEQYF.

This clonotype was counted only a few times. The chain couples TRBV15 to TRBJ2-5; D gene ambiguous. Germline lookup yields CDR1 LNHNV and CDR2 YYDKDF (reference sequence). Trimming pared 3 bases from V and 5 bases from J, leaving 13 bases between. The CDR3 consists of 14 residues. CDR3 sequence: CATSREGGWETQYF. CDR3 DNA: TGTGCCACCAGCAGGGAAGGCGGTTGGGAGACCCAGTACTTC.

This clonotype was observed a handful of times. The rearrangement joins TRBV20-1 to TRBJ1-1; D perhaps matches TRBD1 (6 bases). This CDR3 comprises 11 residues. Between the trimmed V and J ends, which lost 4 bases and 9 bases, there was a span of 12 bases. The germline gives CDR1 DFQATT, CDR2 SNEGSKA (reference sequence). The CDR3 protein is CSAKIQGKAFF. The CDR3 bases are TGCAGTGCTAAAATACAGGGTAAAGCTTTCTTT.

This clonotype appeared a few times. This chain uses TRBV2 with TRBJ2-7; D ambiguous. The CDR3 has 16 amino acids. V shed 0 bases and J shed 0 bases, with 12 bases lying between them. Per the germline V gene, CDR1 is SNHLY and CDR2 is FYNNEI. CDR3 protein: CASSEAPRVGSYEQYF. CDR3 DNA sequence: TGTGCCAGCAGTGAAGCCCCCCGGGTAGGCTCCTACGAGCAGTACTTC.

The chain uses TRBV3-1 and TRBJ2-1; D may be TRBD1 (5 bases). V was shortened by 3 bases and J by 5 bases, with 11 bases between the two germline ends. This CDR3 is built from 14 residues. CDR1 is LGHDT, CDR2 YNNKEL, per germline (reference sequence). The DNA for the CDR3 is TGTGCCAGCAGCCAGGATTACAGGAACAATGAGCAGTTCTTC. It is translated as CASSQDYRNNEQFF.

The chain employs TRBV21-1 and TRBJ1-1. TRBV21-1 is termed a pseudogene. The CDR3 consists of 15 residues. CDR3 amino acids: CASSKTSLRVTEAFF. CDR3 nucleotide sequence: TGTGCCAGCAGCAAAACGTCGTTGCGTGTGACTGAAGCTTTCTTT.

This clonotype was seen only a few times. The V gene is TRBV20-1, the J gene TRBJ2-2; perhaps TRBD1 as D (5 bases). CDR1 is DFQATT, CDR2 SNEGSKA, per germline (reference sequence). The CDR3 contains 12 residues. The V end lost 6 bases, the J end lost 5 bases, and 10 bases lay between the germline ends. CDR3 nucleotide sequence: TGCAGTGCAGCCAGACAGACCGGGGAGCTGTTTTTT. This codes for CSAARQTGELFF.

There are many counts of this clonotype. The chain employs TRBV29-1 and TRBJ1-2; 7 positions match TRBD1. There are 13 residues in the CDR3. The trim removed 4 bases at V and 5 bases at J, leaving 7 bases unmatched. The germline CDR1 and CDR2 sequences are SQVTM and ANQGSEA. Here the CDR3 reads CSVVRGLVYGYTF. The CDR3 DNA sequence: TGCAGCGTTGTAAGGGGGCTTGTGTATGGCTACACCTTC.

In its sample, this clonotype was seen a few times. The V call is TRBV12-3 or TRBV12-4, the J call TRBJ1-3, with D unresolved. The CDR3 covers 15 residues. Deletions cut 6 bases from V and 2 bases from J, with 14 bases between. The CDR3 bases are TGTGCCAGCAGCCTGCTCGTTGGTACTGGAAACACCATATATTTT. It codes for CASSLLVGTGNTIYF.

This chain uses TRBV6-5 with TRBJ2-7; the match to TRBD2 covers 9 bases. V was clipped by 0 bases and J by 1 base; unmatched bases: 7. In germline, CDR1 is MNHEY, CDR2 SVGAGI. The length of the CDR3 is 17 residues. The CDR3 DNA follows: TGTGCCAGCAGTTACTCGAAGGCGACTAGCGGATCCTACGAGCAGTACTTC. Translation: CASSYSKATSGSYEQYF.

This chain joins TRBV7-3 and TRBJ1-1; D uncertain. Trimming removed 1 base at V and 3 bases at J, with 6 bases between. The germline V gene encodes CDR1 SGHTA and CDR2 FQGTGA. The CDR3 sequence is 13 residues long. The DNA of the CDR3 is TGTGCCAGCAGCTTAATGAGGGACACTGAAGCTTTCTTT. It is translated as CASSLMRDTEAFF.

This clonotype was counted a few times. This sequence joins TRBV9 and TRBJ2-2; TRBD2 aligns across 8 bases. V shed 0 bases and J 6 bases; nucleotides not matched to a gene: 4. The CDR3 extends over 15 amino acids. Germline lookup yields CDR1 SGDLS and CDR2 YYNGEE. In DNA, the CDR3 is TGTGCCAGCAGCGTAGTCGGGGGGGCGGCCGGGGAGCTGTTTTTT. Encoded protein: CASSVVGGAAGELFF. The full variable domain, in which reference TRBV9 and TRBJ2-2 provide the parts outside the CDR3, is DSGVTQTPKHLITATGQRVTLRCSPRSGDLSVYWYQQSLDQGLQFLIQYYNGEERAKGNILERFSAQQFPDLHSELNLSSLELGDSALYFCASSVVGGAAGELFFGEGSRLTVL.

This chain uses TRBV11-3 with TRBJ2-1, with D maybe TRBD2 (6 bases). Trimming took 0 bases from V and 6 from J, leaving 9 bases between them. Germline V gene sequence: CDR1 SGHNT, CDR2 YENEEA. This CDR3 is built from 14 residues. Here the CDR3 DNA reads TGTGCCAGCAGCTTAGATGGGGGGATCAATGAGCAGTTCTTC. Amino acids: CASSLDGGINEQFF.

This clonotype occurred a few times. V gene TRBV4-1 combines with J gene TRBJ2-7, with 12 bases matching TRBD2. Germline V gene lookup returns CDR1 MGHRA and CDR2 YSYEKL. Losses at the gene ends were 6 bases for V and 3 bases for J; bases not matched to a gene: 6. The length of the CDR3 is 15 residues. The CDR3 nucleotides read TGCGCCAGCAGACACCTAGCGGGAGGGCGCTACGAGCAGTACTTC. It yields the protein CASRHLAGGRYEQYF.

The chain couples TRBV29-1 to TRBJ2-3, with TRBD1 identical over 7 bases. Germline CDR1 reads SQVTM; CDR2 reads ANQGSEA. J gave up 0 bases and V 7 bases, and 10 bases lay outside the gene matches. This CDR3 region has 15 residues. The CDR3 sequence: CSARGQWDSTDTQYF. CDR3 in DNA: TGCAGCGCCAGGGGACAGTGGGATAGCACAGATACGCAGTATTTT.